The source of this T cell receptor beta chain is a study of T cell responses to AZD1222 COVID-19 vaccine. The overall study: Doses given second, at about 4 or about 12 weeks, were pooled.

Produced via immunoSEQ multiplex PCR; TCRdb's table is partial and in-frame only. The table has around 120,000 clones, less than 95% seen once; the top ten hold more than 6%. Points from the study as a whole: At study baseline, merely a handful of AZD1222 recipients were seropositive. Spike-specific TCR breadth and depth grew following two AZD1222 doses. The study found vaccine-associated CD4 TCRs spanning spike, dominant at 160-218 and 743-854.

About this clone: Its antigen is not known.

The TCR comes from an adult in good health. The sample here was peripheral blood, taken on day 0 of AZD1222 vaccination.

CDR3: CASSQDAGSGNTIYF. CDR3 DNA: TGCGCCAGCAGCCAAGATGCCGGGTCTGGAAACACCATATATTTT. V usage is TRBV4-1 and J usage is TRBJ1-3; D not certain. This CDR3 contains 15 residues. Germline assignment: CDR1 MGHRA and CDR2 YSYEKL. The V end was cut by 0 bases, the J end by 1 base, with 7 bases between.